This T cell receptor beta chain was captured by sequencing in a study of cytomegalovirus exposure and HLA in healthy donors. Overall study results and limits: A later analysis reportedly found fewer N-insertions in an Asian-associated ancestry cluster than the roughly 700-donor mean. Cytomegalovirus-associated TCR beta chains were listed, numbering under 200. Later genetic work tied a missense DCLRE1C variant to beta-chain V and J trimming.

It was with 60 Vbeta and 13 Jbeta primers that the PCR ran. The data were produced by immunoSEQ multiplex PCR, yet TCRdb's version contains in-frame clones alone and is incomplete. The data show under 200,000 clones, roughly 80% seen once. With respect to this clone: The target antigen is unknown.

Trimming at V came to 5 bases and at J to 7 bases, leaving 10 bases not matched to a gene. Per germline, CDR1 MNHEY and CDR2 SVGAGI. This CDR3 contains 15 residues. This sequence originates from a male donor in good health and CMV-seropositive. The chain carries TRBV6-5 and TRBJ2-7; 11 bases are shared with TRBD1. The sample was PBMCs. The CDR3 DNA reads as TGTGCCAGCAGTGCTCCGGGACAGGGGGTCGGGGAGCAGTACTTC. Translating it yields CASSAPGQGVGEQYF.